This T cell receptor beta chain was captured in a study of identical twins. A universal primer site was incorporated via template switching, and the cDNA contained unique molecular identifiers. TCRdb called the 5' RACE reads again in MiXCR, with one record for every CDR3 protein. Of roughly 700,000 distinct CDR3 sequences listed, under 9% are singletons. Points from the study as a whole: Cross-sectional statistical analysis was relied on for the conclusions, without the same donors being followed. Cord blood's abundant beta clonotypes had fewer insertions, unlike memory repertoires.

The V gene's germline CDR1 is LGHNA and CDR2 YNFKEQ. The CDR3 is 15 residues long. The V segment lost 2 bases and the J segment 3 bases; nucleotides outside the gene matches: 4. As to this clonotype: What it recognizes is unknown.

The sample also formed part of further work on yellow fever vaccine responses in identical twins.

The source of this sequence is a woman under 30 in good health. The material sequenced was PBMCs. The V gene is TRBV4-2, the J gene TRBJ2-5; 9 positions agree with TRBD2. CDR3 DNA sequence: TGTGCCAGCAGCCAACGGACTAGCGAAAAAGAGACCCAGTACTTC. This encodes CASSQRTSEKETQYF.